Given below is one TCR beta chain in context. Antigen: not known. This sample is drawn from a study of identical twins. Regarding the study as a whole: Diverse VJ usage suggested most zero-insertion clonotypes were not invariant T cells. In drawing conclusions, the study used cross-sectional statistical analysis and did not follow the same donors. For out-of-frame beta sequences, excess twin sharing was weaker.

In TCRdb, the 5' RACE reads were re-called with MiXCR into one record per CDR3 protein. This sample yields under 500,000 distinct CDR3 sequences, of which 14% are seen a single time; approximately 0.98% belongs to the top ten. This same sample was also taken into another study, of yellow fever vaccine responses in identical twins.

The receptor comes from a woman younger than 35 in good health. Material: CD4+ T cells sorted from blood.

The CDR3 sequence is CASSRGLSGNQETQYF. As DNA, the CDR3 is TGTGCCAGCAGTCGCGGTCTGAGCGGAAATCAAGAGACCCAGTACTTC. This chain joins TRBV6-2 or TRBV6-3 and TRBJ2-5, with D possibly being TRBD2 (5 bases). CDR3 length equals 16 residues. The germline CDR1 and CDR2 sequences are MNHEY and SVGEGT. The V end was cut by 5 bases, the J end by 2 bases, with 18 bases between.